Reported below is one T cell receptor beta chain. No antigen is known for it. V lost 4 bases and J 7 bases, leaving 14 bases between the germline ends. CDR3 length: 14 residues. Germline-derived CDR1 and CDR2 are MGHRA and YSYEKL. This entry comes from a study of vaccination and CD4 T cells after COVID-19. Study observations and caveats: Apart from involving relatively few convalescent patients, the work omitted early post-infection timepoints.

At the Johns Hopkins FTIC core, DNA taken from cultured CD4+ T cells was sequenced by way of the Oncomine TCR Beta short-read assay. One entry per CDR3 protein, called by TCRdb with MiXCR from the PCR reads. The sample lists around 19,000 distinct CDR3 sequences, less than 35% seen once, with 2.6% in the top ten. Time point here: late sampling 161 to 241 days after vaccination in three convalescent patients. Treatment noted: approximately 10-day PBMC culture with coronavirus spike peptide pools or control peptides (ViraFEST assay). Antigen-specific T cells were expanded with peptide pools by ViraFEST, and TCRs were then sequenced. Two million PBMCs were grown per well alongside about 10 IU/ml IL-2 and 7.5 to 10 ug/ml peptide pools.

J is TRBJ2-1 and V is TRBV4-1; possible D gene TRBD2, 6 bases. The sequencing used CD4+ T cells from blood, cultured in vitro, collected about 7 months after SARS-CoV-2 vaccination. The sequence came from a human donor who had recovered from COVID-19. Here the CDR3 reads CASSRLLAPNEQFF. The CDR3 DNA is TGCGCCAGCAGCCGCCTACTAGCTCCTAATGAGCAGTTCTTC.